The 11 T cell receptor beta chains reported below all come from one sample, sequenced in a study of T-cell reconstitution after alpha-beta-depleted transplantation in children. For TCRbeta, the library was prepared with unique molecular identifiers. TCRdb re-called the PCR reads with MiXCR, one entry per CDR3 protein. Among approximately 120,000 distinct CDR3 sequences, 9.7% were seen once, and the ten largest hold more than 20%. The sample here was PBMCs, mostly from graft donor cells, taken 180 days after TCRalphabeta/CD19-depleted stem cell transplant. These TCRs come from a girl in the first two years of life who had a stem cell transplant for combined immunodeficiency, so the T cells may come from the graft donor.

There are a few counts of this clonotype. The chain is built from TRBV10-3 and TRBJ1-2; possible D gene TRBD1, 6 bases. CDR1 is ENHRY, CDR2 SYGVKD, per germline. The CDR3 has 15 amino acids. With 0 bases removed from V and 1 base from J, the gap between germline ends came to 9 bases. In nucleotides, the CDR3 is TGTGCCATCAGTGAGTCGACAGGAGGTAACTATGGCTACACCTTC. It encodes CAISESTGGNYGYTF.

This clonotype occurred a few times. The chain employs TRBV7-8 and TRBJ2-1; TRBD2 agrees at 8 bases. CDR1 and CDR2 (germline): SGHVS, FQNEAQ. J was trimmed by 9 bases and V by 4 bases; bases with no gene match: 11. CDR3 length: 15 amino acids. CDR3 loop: CASSSGTGGRIEQFF. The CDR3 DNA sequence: TGTGCCAGCAGCTCCGGCACGGGAGGGCGGATTGAGCAGTTCTTC.

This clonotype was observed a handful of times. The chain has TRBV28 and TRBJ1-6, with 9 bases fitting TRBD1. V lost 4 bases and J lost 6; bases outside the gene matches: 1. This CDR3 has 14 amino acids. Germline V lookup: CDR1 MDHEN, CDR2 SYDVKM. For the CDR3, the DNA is TGTGCCAGCAGTTACAGGGGGCTTAATTCACCCCTCCACTTT. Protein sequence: CASSYRGLNSPLHF.

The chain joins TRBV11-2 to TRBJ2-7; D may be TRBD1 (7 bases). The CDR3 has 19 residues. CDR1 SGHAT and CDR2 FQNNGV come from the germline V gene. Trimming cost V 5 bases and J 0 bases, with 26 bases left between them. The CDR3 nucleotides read TGTGCCAGCAGCCCTTCTTCGAGGGGCAGACAGGGAGGCTCCTACGAGCAGTACTTC. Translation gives CASSPSSRGRQGGSYEQYF.

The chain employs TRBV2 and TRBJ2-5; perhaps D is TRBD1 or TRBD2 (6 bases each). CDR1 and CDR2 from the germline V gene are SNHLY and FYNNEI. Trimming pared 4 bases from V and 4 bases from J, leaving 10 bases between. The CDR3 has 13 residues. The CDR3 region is CASSVGGGETQYF. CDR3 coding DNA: TGTGCCAGCAGTGTTGGAGGGGGAGAGACCCAGTACTTC.

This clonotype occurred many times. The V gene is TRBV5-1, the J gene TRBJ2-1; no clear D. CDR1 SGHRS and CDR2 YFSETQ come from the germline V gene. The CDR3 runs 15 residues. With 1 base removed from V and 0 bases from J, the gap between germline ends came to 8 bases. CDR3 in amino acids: CASSLSASSYNEQFF. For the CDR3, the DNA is TGCGCCAGCAGCTTGTCAGCCAGCTCCTACAATGAGCAGTTCTTC.

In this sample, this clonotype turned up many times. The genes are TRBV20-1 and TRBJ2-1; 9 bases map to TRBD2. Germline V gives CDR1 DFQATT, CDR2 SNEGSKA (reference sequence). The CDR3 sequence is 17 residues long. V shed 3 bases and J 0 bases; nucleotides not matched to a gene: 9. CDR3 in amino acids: CSASGTSSLSSYNEQFF. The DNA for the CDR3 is TGCAGTGCTAGTGGGACTAGCTCATTAAGCTCCTACAATGAGCAGTTCTTC.

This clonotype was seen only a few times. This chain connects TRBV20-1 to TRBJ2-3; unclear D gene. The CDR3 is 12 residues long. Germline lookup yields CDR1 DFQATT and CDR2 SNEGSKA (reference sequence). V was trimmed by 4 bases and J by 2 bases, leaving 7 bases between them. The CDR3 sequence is CSATMATDTQYF. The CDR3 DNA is TGCAGTGCTACTATGGCCACAGATACGCAGTATTTT.

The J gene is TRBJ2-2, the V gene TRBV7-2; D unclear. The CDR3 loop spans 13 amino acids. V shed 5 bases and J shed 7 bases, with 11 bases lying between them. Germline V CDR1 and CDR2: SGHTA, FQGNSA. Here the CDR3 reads CASSPVLHGELFF. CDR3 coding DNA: TGTGCCAGCAGCCCGGTCCTACACGGGGAGCTGTTTTTT.

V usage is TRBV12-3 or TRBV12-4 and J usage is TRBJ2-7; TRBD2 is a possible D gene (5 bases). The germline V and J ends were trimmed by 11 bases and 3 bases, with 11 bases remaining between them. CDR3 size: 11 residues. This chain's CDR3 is CAVSRGYEQYF. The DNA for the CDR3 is TGTGCCGTATCCCGGGGCTACGAGCAGTACTTC.

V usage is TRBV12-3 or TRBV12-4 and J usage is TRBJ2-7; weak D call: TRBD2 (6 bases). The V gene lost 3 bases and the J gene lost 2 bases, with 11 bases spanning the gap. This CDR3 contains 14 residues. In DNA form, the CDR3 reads TGTGCCAGCAGTTTGAGCGGGCGAGCCTACGAGCAGTACTTC. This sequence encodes CASSLSGRAYEQYF.